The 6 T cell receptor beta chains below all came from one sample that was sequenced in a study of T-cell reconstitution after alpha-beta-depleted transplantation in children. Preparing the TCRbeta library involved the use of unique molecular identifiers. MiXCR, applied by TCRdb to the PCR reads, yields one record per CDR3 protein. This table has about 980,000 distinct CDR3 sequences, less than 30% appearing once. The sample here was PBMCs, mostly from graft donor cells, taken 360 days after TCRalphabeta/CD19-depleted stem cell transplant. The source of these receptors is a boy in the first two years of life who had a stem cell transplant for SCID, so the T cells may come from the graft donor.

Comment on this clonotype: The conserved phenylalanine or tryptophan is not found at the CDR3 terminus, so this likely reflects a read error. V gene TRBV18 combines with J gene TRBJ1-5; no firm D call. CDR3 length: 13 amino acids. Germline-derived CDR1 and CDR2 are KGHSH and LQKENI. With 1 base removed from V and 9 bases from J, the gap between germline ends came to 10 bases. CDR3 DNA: TGTGCCAGCTCACCACTATCTTGGGGGCCCCAGCATTAT. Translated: CASSPLSWGPQHY.

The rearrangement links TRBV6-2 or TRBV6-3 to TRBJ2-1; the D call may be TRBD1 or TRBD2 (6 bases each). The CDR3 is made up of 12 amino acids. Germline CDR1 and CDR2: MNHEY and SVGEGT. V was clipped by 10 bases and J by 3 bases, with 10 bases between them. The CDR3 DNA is TGTGCCACCAGGGGACTCTACAATGAGCAGTTCTTC. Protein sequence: CATRGLYNEQFF.

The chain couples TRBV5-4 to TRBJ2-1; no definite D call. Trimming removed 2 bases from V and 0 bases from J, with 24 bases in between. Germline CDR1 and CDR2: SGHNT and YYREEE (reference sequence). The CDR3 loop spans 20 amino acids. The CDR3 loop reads CASSFVRGTHSKSSYNEQFF. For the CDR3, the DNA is TGTGCCAGCAGCTTCGTAAGAGGCACCCATAGCAAGAGCTCCTACAATGAGCAGTTCTTC.

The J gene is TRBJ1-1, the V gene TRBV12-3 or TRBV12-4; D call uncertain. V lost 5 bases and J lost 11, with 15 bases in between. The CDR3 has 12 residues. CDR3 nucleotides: TGTGCCAGCAGTCCTCCGAGCGGGGAGGCTTTCTTT. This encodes CASSPPSGEAFF.

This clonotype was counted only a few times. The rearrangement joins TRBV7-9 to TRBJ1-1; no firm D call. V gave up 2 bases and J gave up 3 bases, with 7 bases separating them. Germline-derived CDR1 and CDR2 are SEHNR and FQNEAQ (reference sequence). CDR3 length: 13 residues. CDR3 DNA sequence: TGTGCCAGCAGCTTAACCCCGGACACTGAAGCTTTCTTT. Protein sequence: CASSLTPDTEAFF.

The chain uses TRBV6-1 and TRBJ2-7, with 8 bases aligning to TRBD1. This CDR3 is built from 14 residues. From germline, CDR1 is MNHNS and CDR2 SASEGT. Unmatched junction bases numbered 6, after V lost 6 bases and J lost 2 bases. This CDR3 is CASSTTGGPYEQYF. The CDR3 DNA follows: TGTGCCAGCAGCACAACAGGGGGTCCCTACGAGCAGTACTTC.